Listed below are T cell receptor beta chains from one sample, sequenced in a study of T cell responses to AZD1222 COVID-19 vaccine. Assay used: immunoSEQ multiplex PCR; TCRdb lists only in-frame clones, some missing. The data show some 140,000 clones, approximately 85% seen once. The sample consisted of peripheral blood, taken 28 days after the second dose of the MenACWY control vaccine. The receptors shown here come from an adult who received the MenACWY meningococcal vaccine as a control. Both conserved end residues are part of each CDR3. Each record gives: clone size, V gene, D gene, J gene, CDR3 DNA, CDR3 protein. D genes are given only for firm matches. Some rows have no size entry. The others give once, few or many, or a class for an expanded clone.

>NA|TRBV19|TRBD2|TRBJ2-4
TGTGCCAGTAACTATGGGGTCGGGGGGAACATTCAGTACTTC
CASNYGVGGNIQYF
>NA|TRBV5-1|NA|TRBJ2-3
TGCGCCAGCAGCTTGGTAGACTCCACAGATACGCAGTATTTT
CASSLVDSTDTQYF
>NA|TRBV3-1/TRBV3-2|NA|TRBJ1-1
TGTGCCAGCAGTCGGACAGAAAACACTGAAGCTTTCTTT
CASSRTENTEAFF
>NA|TRBV4-2|TRBD2|TRBJ2-6
TGTGCCAGCAGCCAAGGCGGGGGGGCCTCTGGGGCCAACGTCCTGACTTTC
CASSQGGGASGANVLTF
>NA|TRBV7-2|NA|TRBJ2-1
TGTGCCAGCAGCAAAGGCGTGGTGTGGGGTGAGCAGTTCTTC
CASSKGVVWGEQFF
>NA|TRBV18|TRBD1|TRBJ2-2
TGTGCCAGCTCGCCAGGGGGTAACACCGGGGAGCTGTTTTTT
CASSPGGNTGELFF
>NA|TRBV19|NA|TRBJ2-1
TGTGCCAGTAGTATCGGCCGGAAGACAGGCTCCTACAATGAGCAGTTCTTC
CASSIGRKTGSYNEQFF
>NA|TRBV7-3|TRBD2|TRBJ2-1
TGTGCCAGCAGCCCGAGGAGGGGTAGCGGGGGCTCCTACAATGAGCAGTTCTTC
CASSPRRGSGGSYNEQFF
>NA|TRBV27|NA|TRBJ2-7
TGTGCCAGCAGTTTTAGCACAGGGAGTCGGGAGCAGTACTTC
CASSFSTGSREQYF
>NA|TRBV6-5|TRBD1|TRBJ1-2
TGTGCCAGCAGTCACGGACAGGCCAACTATGGCTACACCTTC
CASSHGQANYGYTF
>few|TRBV29-1|NA|TRBJ1-1
TGCAGCGTCCGCCCAGGACAGAACACTGAAGCTTTCTTT
CSVRPGQNTEAFF
>NA|TRBV28|NA|TRBJ1-5
TGTGCCAGCAGCCGGGTCCATGGCAATCAGCCCCAGCATTTT
CASSRVHGNQPQHF
>NA|TRBV4-3|NA|TRBJ2-7
TGCGCCAGCAGCCAAGGTTCAGGTTCCTACGAGCAGTACTTC
CASSQGSGSYEQYF
>NA|TRBV14|NA|TRBJ1-2
TGTGCCAGCAGCCAAGTGGGTTCCCAGGAAGAAGGCTACACCTTC
CASSQVGSQEEGYTF
>NA|TRBV2|TRBD1|TRBJ1-6
TGTGCCAGCAGCCAAACGCCAGGGGGGAATTCACCCCTCCACTTT
CASSQTPGGNSPLHF
>NA|TRBV15|NA|TRBJ2-6
TGTGCCACCAGCAGAGAAGGCAGCCTCTCTGGGGCCAACGTCCTGACTTTC
CATSREGSLSGANVLTF
>NA|TRBV11-1|NA|TRBJ2-1
TGTGCCAGCAGCTATAATTACAATGATGAGCAGTTCTTC
CASSYNYNDEQFF
>NA|TRBV9|TRBD1|TRBJ1-2
TGTGCCAGCAGCGTAGGGAACAGGGGTTACTATGGCTACACCTTC
CASSVGNRGYYGYTF
>NA|TRBV9|NA|TRBJ1-1
TGTGCCAGCAAGGGATCGGGTCGGAACACTGAAGCTTTCTTT
CASKGSGRNTEAFF
>NA|TRBV19|TRBD2|TRBJ2-7
TGTGCCAGTAGTATTAGCGGGCCGGCCGAGCAGTACTTC
CASSISGPAEQYF
>NA|TRBV18|NA|TRBJ1-3
TGTGCCAGCTCACCGGGGCAGGGTCACCTCGGAAACACCATATATTTT
CASSPGQGHLGNTIYF
>NA|TRBV30|TRBD1|TRBJ2-6
TGTGCCTGGAGTTTGTGGGACAGGGGGTTATCTGGGGCCAACGTCCTGACTTTC
CAWSLWDRGLSGANVLTF
>NA|TRBV11-2|NA|TRBJ1-1
TGTGCCAGCTCAAAGGAGAACACTGAAGCTTTCTTT
CASSKENTEAFF
>NA|TRBV11-3|TRBD1|TRBJ2-2
TGTGCCAGCAGCTCCCGGGACAGGGGTGTCACCGGGGAGCTGTTTTTT
CASSSRDRGVTGELFF
>NA|TRBV9|NA|TRBJ2-7
TGTGCCAGCAGCGTAGCGGATACCTACGAGCAGTACTTC
CASSVADTYEQYF
>NA|TRBV3-1/TRBV3-2|NA|TRBJ1-3
TGTGCCAGCAGCCGGAAGGACGGAAACACCATATATTTT
CASSRKDGNTIYF
>NA|TRBV19|NA|TRBJ2-1
TGTGCCAGTAGTATAAATGATTACCCCTACAATGAGCAGTTCTTC
CASSINDYPYNEQFF
>NA|TRBV6-6|NA|TRBJ1-5
TGTGCCAGCAGTTACATGGGGGCTAGCAATCAGCCCCAGCATTTT
CASSYMGASNQPQHF
>NA|TRBV7-9|TRBD1|TRBJ1-2
TGTGCCAGCAGCTTCGGTAGGACAGGGGCCGATGGCTACACCTTC
CASSFGRTGADGYTF
>NA|TRBV11-1|TRBD1|TRBJ1-5
TGTGCCAGCAGCCCCGCACCCGACAGGGGGAATCAGCCCCAGCATTTT
CASSPAPDRGNQPQHF
>NA|TRBV12-5|TRBD1|TRBJ2-5
TGTGCTAGCGCCGGGACAGCCGGTCTGACCCAGTACTTC
CASAGTAGLTQYF
>NA|TRBV6-1|NA|TRBJ1-2
TGTGCCAGCAGTGAAGGCCGCGCCCGATTTAACTATGGCTACACCTTC
CASSEGRARFNYGYTF
>NA|TRBV19|NA|TRBJ2-2
TGTGCCAGTAGTATAGGTACCGGGGAGCTGTTTTTT
CASSIGTGELFF
>NA|TRBV7-2|TRBD2|TRBJ2-1
TGTGCCAGCAGCTTCGGGACTAGCGGAAACAATGAGCAGTTCTTC
CASSFGTSGNNEQFF
>NA|TRBV19|NA|TRBJ1-4
TGTGCCAGTAGTTGGAGCGGGGGTTGGGAACTGTTTTTT
CASSWSGGWELFF
>NA|TRBV6-7|NA|TRBJ1-4
TGTGCCAGCAACCCGCCAGGTCGGGGATTAAGTGAAAAACTGTTTTTT
CASNPPGRGLSEKLFF
>NA|TRBV4-3|NA|TRBJ2-3
TGCGCCAGCAGCCAAGAAGGGCAGGGCACAGATACGCAGTATTTT
CASSQEGQGTDTQYF
>NA|TRBV6-5|NA|TRBJ1-2
TGTGCCAGCAGTTTGGGTCCAGGGGGCTACACCTTC
CASSLGPGGYTF
>NA|TRBV7-2|TRBD2|TRBJ2-3
TGTGCCAGCAGCTTAGGTCTAAGAGCGGGGGGGTATTTT
CASSLGLRAGGYF
>NA|TRBV28|NA|TRBJ2-2
TGTGCCAGCGGGCGCCTAGCGAACACCGGGGAGCTGTTTTTT
CASGRLANTGELFF
>NA|TRBV5-1|TRBD2|TRBJ2-5
TGCGCCAGCAGGAGGGTTAGCGGGAGAGGCCAAGAGACCCAGTACTTC
CASRRVSGRGQETQYF
>NA|TRBV10-2|NA|TRBJ2-7
TGCGCCAGCAGTGACACAGGGGGAGGGCGCTCCTACGAGCAGTACTTC
CASSDTGGGRSYEQYF
>NA|TRBV24-1|TRBD1|TRBJ2-1
TGTGCCACCAGTGGGCCGACAGGGTTAGCTTTCTTC
CATSGPTGLAFF
>NA|TRBV5-1|NA|TRBJ2-1
TGCGCCAGCACCCTAGAACCCTCGGTCGATGAGCAGTTCTTC
CASTLEPSVDEQFF
>NA|TRBV5-1|TRBD2|TRBJ2-1
TGCGCTTCTCGGCGGGAGGGCCTCTATGAGCAGTTCTTC
CASRREGLYEQFF
>NA|TRBV2|NA|TRBJ1-5
TGTGCCAGCAGGGTAGGATCGGCAGGTCAGCCCCAGCATTTT
CASRVGSAGQPQHF
>NA|TRBV30|NA|TRBJ2-7
TGTGCCTGGAGTTGGAGGCGTCAAGGCTACGAGCAGTACTTC
CAWSWRRQGYEQYF
>few|TRBV4-3|NA|TRBJ1-2
TGCGCCAGCAGCCAAGAAACGGGCCTGAGGGGCTACACCTTC
CASSQETGLRGYTF
>NA|TRBV5-1|NA|TRBJ2-5
TGCGCCAGCGGCATAGTTAGGGAAGAGACCCAGTACTTC
CASGIVREETQYF
>NA|TRBV12-5|NA|TRBJ1-1
TGTGCTAGTGGTTTCTCTGAGGTGGGCACTGAAGCTTTCTTT
CASGFSEVGTEAFF
>NA|TRBV5-1|TRBD1|TRBJ2-2
TGCGCCACCTGGACAGGGGTCAACACCGGGGAGCTGTTTTTT
CATWTGVNTGELFF